This T cell receptor beta chain was identified in a study of radiotherapy plus CTLA-4 blockade in lung cancer. This CDR3 region has 13 residues. The V gene lost 4 bases and the J gene lost 2 bases, with 9 bases spanning the gap. Generated by immunoSEQ multiplex PCR, the TCRdb table keeps only in-frame clones and is missing some. Of around 32,000 clones in the sample, roughly 77% were seen once. The receptor's source is a human donor with non-small cell lung cancer that progressed on radiotherapy plus ipilimumab. Sequencing used peripheral blood, obtained from a patient treated with radiotherapy plus ipilimumab. This chain joins TRBV5-7 and TRBJ2-5; D is possibly TRBD2 (6 bases). TRBV5-7 is noted as an ORF with a role that remains uncertain. The CDR3 here is CASSPGVQETQYF. The CDR3 DNA reads TGTGCCAGCAGCCCGGGGGTACAAGAGACCCAGTACTTC.